These T cell receptor beta chains were read from a single sample in a study of shared clonotypes between healthy human individuals. The protocol was immunoSEQ multiplex PCR, while the TCRdb copy is restricted to in-frame clones and leaves out a portion. This table has more than 2 million clones, about 95% appearing once. The specimen was naive CD8+ T cells sorted from blood. The source of these receptors is a man between 18 and 35 years old in good health. CDR3s include the opening cysteine and the closing phenylalanine or tryptophan. The order of the fields is clone size, J gene, D gene, V gene, CDR3 protein, CDR3 DNA. A D gene is named only where the DNA matches it firmly. Not every row has a clone size; where given, it reads once, few, many or a size class.

NA | TRBJ1-2 | TRBD1 | TRBV19 | CAATGEDYGYTF | TGTGCCGCGACAGGGGAAGACTATGGCTACACCTTC
NA | TRBJ1-1 | NA | TRBV5-1 | CASSLATGNTEAFF | TGCGCCAGCAGCTTGGCCACCGGAAACACTGAAGCTTTCTTT
NA | TRBJ1-2 | NA | TRBV9 | CASSPADAETYGYTF | TGTGCCAGCAGCCCCGCTGACGCCGAGACCTATGGCTACACCTTC
NA | TRBJ2-5 | TRBD1 | TRBV10-3 | CAISGTGGQETQYF | TGTGCCATCTCCGGGACAGGGGGCCAAGAGACCCAGTACTTC
NA | TRBJ1-5 | NA | TRBV28 | CASNGGGAGPLGQPQHF | TGTGCCAGCAACGGCGGGGGGGCAGGCCCCCTTGGACAGCCCCAGCATTTT
NA | TRBJ2-2 | NA | TRBV5-1 | CASSLDGTNTGELFF | TGCGCCAGCAGCTTGGACGGAACGAACACCGGGGAGCTGTTTTTT
NA | TRBJ2-7 | NA | TRBV11-2 | CASSFSPSGRGYEQYF | TGTGCCAGCAGCTTCTCTCCCAGTGGCAGAGGCTACGAGCAGTACTTC
NA | TRBJ2-5 | TRBD1 | TRBV5-1 | CASSLRQGVYQETQYF | TGCGCCAGCAGCCTGCGACAGGGAGTGTACCAAGAGACCCAGTACTTC
NA | TRBJ1-1 | TRBD1 | TRBV6-5 | CASNRQGNTEAFF | TGTGCCAGCAACCGACAGGGGAACACTGAAGCTTTCTTT
NA | TRBJ1-5 | NA | TRBV7-9 | CASSLAGSGGPQPQHF | TGTGCCAGCAGCTTAGCTGGCTCCGGAGGTCCCCAGCCCCAGCATTTT
NA | TRBJ1-1 | TRBD1 | TRBV6-5 | CASSYWTGMNTEAFF | TGTGCCAGCAGTTACTGGACAGGGATGAACACTGAAGCTTTCTTT
NA | TRBJ2-7 | TRBD1 | TRBV11-2 | CASSLTAGTGGGYEQYF | TGTGCCAGCAGCTTAACGGCCGGGACAGGGGGCGGCTACGAGCAGTACTTC
NA | TRBJ1-4 | NA | TRBV4-1 | CASSRDYATNEKLFF | TGCGCCAGCAGCCGGGACTATGCAACTAATGAAAAACTGTTTTTT
NA | TRBJ2-1 | TRBD1 | TRBV5-6 | CASSFSPGQINEQFF | TGTGCCAGCAGCTTTTCCCCGGGACAGATCAATGAGCAGTTCTTC
once | TRBJ2-3 | NA | TRBV9 | CASSVDETLSDTQYF | TGTGCCAGCAGCGTAGACGAGACATTATCAGATACGCAGTATTTT
NA | TRBJ2-7 | NA | TRBV29-1 | CSVVAIRDAGYEQYF | TGCAGCGTTGTTGCGATACGGGACGCCGGGTACGAGCAGTACTTC
once | TRBJ2-1 | NA | TRBV27 | CASSLTGGHEQFF | TGTGCCAGCAGTTTAACCGGGGGCCATGAGCAGTTCTTC
once | TRBJ2-2 | TRBD2 | TRBV2 | CASSDPLAGGPNTGELFF | TGTGCCAGCAGTGACCCTTTAGCGGGAGGGCCTAACACCGGGGAGCTGTTTTTT
NA | TRBJ1-5 | NA | TRBV6-6 | CASSFTGDNSNQPQHF | TGTGCCAGCAGTTTCACAGGAGACAATAGCAATCAGCCCCAGCATTTT
once | TRBJ1-1 | NA | TRBV5-1 | CASSSPMNTEAFF | TGCGCCAGCAGCTCTCCGATGAACACTGAAGCTTTCTTT
NA | TRBJ2-1 | TRBD2 | TRBV11-2 | CASSLEGGLAGYEQFF | TGTGCCAGCAGCTTAGAGGGGGGACTAGCGGGATATGAGCAGTTCTTC
NA | TRBJ2-7 | TRBD2 | TRBV4-2 | CASSPGTSGYEQYF | TGTGCCAGCAGCCCCGGGACTAGCGGCTACGAGCAGTACTTC
NA | TRBJ2-5 | TRBD2 | TRBV13 | CASSEGLADSNQETQYF | TGTGCCAGCAGCGAGGGGCTAGCGGATTCCAACCAAGAGACCCAGTACTTC
NA | TRBJ2-5 | TRBD2 | TRBV30 | CAWGPPGGVETQYF | TGTGCCTGGGGTCCCCCGGGGGGGGTAGAGACCCAGTACTTC
NA | TRBJ2-7 | NA | TRBV7-8 | CASSTRLVPYEQYF | TGTGCCAGCAGCACGAGACTAGTGCCCTACGAGCAGTACTTC